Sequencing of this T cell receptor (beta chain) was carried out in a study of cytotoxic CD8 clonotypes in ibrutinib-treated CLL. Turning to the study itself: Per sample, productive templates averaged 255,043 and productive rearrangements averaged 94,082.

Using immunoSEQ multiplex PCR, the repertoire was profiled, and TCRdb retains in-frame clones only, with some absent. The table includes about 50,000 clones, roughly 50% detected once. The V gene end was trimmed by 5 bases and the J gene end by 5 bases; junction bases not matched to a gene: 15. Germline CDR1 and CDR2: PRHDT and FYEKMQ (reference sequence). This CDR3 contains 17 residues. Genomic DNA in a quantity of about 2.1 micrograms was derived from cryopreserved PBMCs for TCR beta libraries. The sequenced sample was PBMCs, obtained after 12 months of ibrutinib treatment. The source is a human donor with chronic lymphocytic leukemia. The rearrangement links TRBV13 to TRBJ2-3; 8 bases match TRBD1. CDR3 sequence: CASSPQVGQGNGDTQYF. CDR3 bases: TGTGCCAGCAGCCCGCAGGTCGGACAGGGAAATGGAGATACGCAGTATTTT.